The sequence of this T cell receptor beta chain was determined in a study of T-cell reconstitution after alpha-beta-depleted transplantation in children. A few counts support this clonotype. As yet, its antigen is unknown. Study observations and caveats: The study reportedly traced alpha-beta T cells about two months after transplant to several hundred expanded graft clones. After transplant, high TCRbeta diversity at day 60 in some patients arose from surviving recipient T cells and thymic progenitors.

Unique molecular identifiers tagged the TCRbeta library. TCRdb reanalysed the PCR reads using MiXCR and keeps one entry per CDR3 protein. The repertoire holds fewer than 400,000 distinct CDR3 sequences, with around 25% as singletons. The sequence was obtained from a male patient younger than 18 who had a stem cell transplant for acute lymphoblastic leukemia, so the T cells may come from the graft donor. Sequencing was performed on PBMCs, mostly from graft donor cells, taken 180 days after TCRalphabeta/CD19-depleted stem cell transplant.

CDR3 sequence (DNA): TGTGCCAGCAGCTTGGGTGCGGGGGCTGAAGCTTTCTTT. Protein: CASSLGAGAEAFF. The genes are TRBV5-5 and TRBJ1-1, with D maybe TRBD1 (5 bases). Germline V CDR1 and CDR2: SGHKS, YYEKEE (reference sequence). Trimming pared 0 bases from V and 6 bases from J, leaving 9 bases between. The CDR3 has 13 amino acids.